These 29 T cell receptor beta chains came from one sample sequenced in a study of blood T cell repertoires in COVID-19. Profiled with immunoSEQ multiplex PCR; TCRdb holds only in-frame clones, not every one. Altogether roughly 110,000 clones are present, 82% being singletons, with the ten largest covering 7% to 9.5%. Sequencing used peripheral blood. All receptors come from a man between 65 and 79 years old with acute or convalescent COVID-19.

The rearrangement joins TRBV9 to TRBJ2-7; a weak D match, TRBD1 (5 bases). The CDR3 consists of 15 residues. V gave up 0 bases and J gave up 4 bases, with 14 bases separating them. Per germline, CDR1 SGDLS and CDR2 YYNGEE. CDR3 coding DNA: TGTGCCAGCAGCGTAGGGTCAGGGAATGAGTACGAGCAGTACTTC. It translates to CASSVGSGNEYEQYF.

The chain carries TRBV6-5 and TRBJ2-7, with a weak D call TRBD1 (6 bases). The CDR3 has 14 residues. V was cut by 6 bases and J by 2 bases, with 14 bases left in between. Germline-derived CDR1 and CDR2 are MNHEY and SVGAGI. The CDR3 sequence: CASSPQTGAYEQYF. CDR3 DNA sequence: TGTGCCAGCAGCCCCCAGACAGGAGCCTACGAGCAGTACTTC.

This clone was counted between two and nine times. The genes are TRBV28 and TRBJ2-2; TRBD2 agrees at 8 bases. Germline V lookup: CDR1 MDHEN, CDR2 SYDVKM. This CDR3 has 15 amino acids. J gave up 2 bases and V 6 bases, and 5 bases lay outside the gene matches. CDR3 protein: CASSRAGANTGELFF. The CDR3 DNA sequence: TGTGCCAGCAGCCGAGCGGGAGCAAACACCGGGGAGCTGTTTTTT.

In nucleotides, the CDR3 is TGTGCCAGCAGCTTAGGAGTTTTCTATGGCTACACCTTC. Its translation: CASSLGVFYGYTF. The V gene is TRBV7-9, the J gene TRBJ1-2; D call uncertain. The germline V gene has CDR1 SEHNR and CDR2 FQNEAQ (reference sequence). The V and J ends lost 1 base and 4 bases respectively, with 7 bases between them. The length of the CDR3 is 13 residues.

The rearrangement links TRBV27 to TRBJ1-1; D possibly corresponds to TRBD1 (5 bases). The germline V gene has CDR1 MNHEY and CDR2 SMNVEV (reference sequence). Trimming stripped 8 bases from V and 2 bases from J, with 15 bases between. This CDR3 comprises 14 residues. CDR3 loop: CASRLRGVNTEAFF. The DNA of the CDR3 is TGTGCCAGCCGACTTCGGGGGGTTAACACTGAAGCTTTCTTT.

This clone was observed a single time. CDR3 in amino acids: CASSPPCGADTGELFF. CDR3 coding DNA: TGCGCCAGCAGTCCTCCCTGTGGAGCGGACACCGGGGAGCTGTTTTTT. This sequence joins TRBV23-1 and TRBJ2-2; D may be TRBD2 (5 bases). TRBV23-1 is flagged as an ORF with uncertain function. Trimming removed 4 bases at V and 3 bases at J, with 15 bases between. The CDR3 length is 16 residues.

The chain links TRBV10-1 to TRBJ2-7; D not certain. The length of the CDR3 is 14 residues. Trimming left V 5 bases short and J 0 bases short, with 11 bases between. Germline V gene sequence: CDR1 WNHNN, CDR2 SYGVQD (reference sequence). CDR3 sequence reads: CASSPRGSSYEQYF. The CDR3 nucleotides are TGCGCCAGCAGTCCTCGAGGTAGCTCCTACGAGCAGTACTTC.

This chain links TRBV11-2 with TRBJ1-1; perhaps TRBD1 as D (6 bases). The CDR3 totals 12 residues. V gave up 7 bases and J gave up 11 bases, with 17 bases separating them. Germline V gene lookup returns CDR1 SGHAT and CDR2 FQNNGV. CDR3 bases: TGTGCCAGCACCCAGGACAGAGGGGAGGCTTTCTTT. Encoded protein: CASTQDRGEAFF.

This clone was recorded a few times. The CDR3 region is CASSPGAAGTEAFF. DNA for the CDR3: TGTGCCAGTAGCCCCGGGGCAGCGGGCACTGAAGCTTTCTTT. V is TRBV19 and J is TRBJ1-1; D may be TRBD1 (5 bases). V was pared by 6 bases and J by 4 bases, with 15 bases between. CDR1 is LNHDA, CDR2 SQIVND, per germline (reference sequence). CDR3 size: 14 residues.

This sequence joins TRBV24-1 and TRBJ1-5; tentative D call: TRBD1 (5 bases). Germline V gives CDR1 KGHDR, CDR2 SFDVKD. This CDR3 has 14 amino acids. V gave up 4 bases and J gave up 3 bases, with 9 bases separating them. The CDR3 is CATSESGNNQPQHF. The DNA of the CDR3 is TGTGCCACCAGTGAGTCAGGGAACAATCAGCCCCAGCATTTT.

The chain uses TRBV4-1 and TRBJ2-7; tentative D call: TRBD1 (6 bases). Germline CDR1 and CDR2: MGHRA and YSYEKL. CDR3 length equals 16 residues. With 0 bases removed from V and 2 bases from J, the gap between germline ends came to 14 bases. CDR3 residues: CASSQDLNRATYEQYF. The DNA of the CDR3 is TGCGCCAGCAGCCAAGATCTTAACAGGGCCACCTACGAGCAGTACTTC.

The genes are TRBV15 and TRBJ1-4; D is perhaps TRBD1 (5 bases). CDR3 size: 15 residues. Germline CDR1 LNHNV, CDR2 YYDKDF (reference sequence). The V and J ends lost 9 bases and 4 bases respectively, with 18 bases between them. DNA for the CDR3: TGTGCCACACAGAACGGGGGGTTAGGTAATGAAAAACTGTTTTTT. Amino acid sequence: CATQNGGLGNEKLFF. Filled out from reference TRBV15 and TRBJ1-4, the complete variable domain reads DAMVIQNPRYQVTQFGKPVTLSCSQTLNHNVMYWYQQKSSQAPKLLFHYYDKDFNNEADTPDNFQSRRPNTSFCFLDIRSPGLGDTAMYLCATQNGGLGNEKLFFGSGTQLSVL.

This clone was found a few times. This rearrangement joins TRBV7-9 to TRBJ1-5, with D hard to call. The CDR3 consists of 15 residues. The V and J ends lost 8 bases and 5 bases respectively, with 19 bases between them. Germline-derived CDR1 and CDR2 are SEHNR and FQNEAQ (reference sequence). The CDR3 bases are TGTGCCAGCGGTGCCGGGTTGGGTTCCGATCAGCCCCAGCATTTT. Its translation is CASGAGLGSDQPQHF.

The chain has TRBV7-8 and TRBJ2-1; 7 nucleotides align to TRBD2. This CDR3 comprises 14 residues. The germline V gene encodes CDR1 SGHVS and CDR2 FQNEAQ. After removal of 1 base from V and 6 bases from J, the junction contained 3 bases not matched to a gene. Here the CDR3 reads CASSLERGRNEQFF. DNA of the CDR3: TGTGCCAGCAGCTTAGAGCGGGGTCGCAATGAGCAGTTCTTC. Variable domain in full (rest from reference TRBV7-8 and TRBJ2-1): GAGVSQSPRYKVAKRGQDVALRCDPISGHVSLFWYQQALGQGPEFLTYFQNEAQLDKSGLPSDRFFAERPEGSVSTLKIQRTQQEDSAVYLCASSLERGRNEQFFGPGTRLTVL.

This chain links TRBV19 with TRBJ2-5; maybe TRBD1 (6 bases). V lost 10 bases and J lost 6, with 18 bases in between. The CDR3 runs 13 residues. Germline CDR1 reads LNHDA; CDR2 reads SQIVND (reference sequence). The CDR3 DNA is TGTGCCACCACAACCGGGGACACGAAGACCCAGTACTTC. Its protein product is CATTTGDTKTQYF.

This sequence joins TRBV5-1 and TRBJ2-7; tentatively, D is TRBD2 (6 bases). CDR3 length: 16 amino acids. V dropped 0 bases and J dropped 2 bases, with 15 bases sitting between them. The V gene's germline CDR1 is SGHRS and CDR2 YFSETQ. CDR3 residues: CASSLAGGLGAYEQYF. The CDR3, as DNA: TGCGCCAGCAGCTTGGCCGGAGGGCTAGGGGCCTACGAGCAGTACTTC.

The rearrangement joins TRBV20-1 to TRBJ2-5; TRBD1 might be the D (5 bases). Trimming took 6 bases from V and 0 from J, leaving 14 bases between them. Germline CDR1 and CDR2: DFQATT and SNEGSKA (reference sequence). This CDR3 has 14 residues. The CDR3 spells CSASFQGNQETQYF. The CDR3 nucleotides read TGCAGTGCGAGTTTTCAGGGCAACCAAGAGACCCAGTACTTC.

The chain is built from TRBV5-1 and TRBJ1-2; the D gene is possibly TRBD1 (5 bases). V was cut by 0 bases and J by 4 bases, with 10 bases left in between. CDR1 and CDR2 (germline): SGHRS, YFSETQ. The CDR3 runs to 14 residues. The CDR3: CASSLEGQGYGYTF. The CDR3 bases are TGCGCCAGCAGCTTGGAAGGGCAGGGCTATGGCTACACCTTC.

The gene calls are TRBV5-1 and TRBJ1-2; TRBD1 aligns across 8 bases. The junction had 11 bases not matched to a gene; V was cut back by 5 bases and J by 5 bases. Germline V gene data show CDR1 as SGHRS and CDR2 as YFSETQ. This CDR3 is 15 amino acids long. The CDR3 here is CASSLGQGIGYGYTF. The DNA of the CDR3 is TGCGCCAGCAGTCTAGGACAGGGAATCGGTTATGGCTACACCTTC.

This clone was seen a single time. V gene TRBV11-2 combines with J gene TRBJ2-1; no reliable D call. The ends were cut back, 1 base at V and 1 base at J, with 8 bases in the middle. This CDR3 comprises 15 residues. CDR1 and CDR2 (germline): SGHAT, FQNNGV. The chain's CDR3 is CASSLGALSYNEQFF. As DNA, the CDR3 is TGTGCCAGCAGCTTAGGAGCGTTGTCCTACAATGAGCAGTTCTTC.

V gene TRBV7-3 combines with J gene TRBJ2-2; no clear D gene. Between the trimmed V and J ends, which lost 3 bases and 3 bases, there was a span of 8 bases. The CDR3 contains 14 residues. From germline, CDR1 is SGHTA and CDR2 FQGTGA. In nucleotides, the CDR3 is TGTGCCAGCAGCTTTGCGCCTCACACCGGGGAGCTGTTTTTT. It codes for CASSFAPHTGELFF.

This clone was counted between two and nine times. V is TRBV10-3 and J is TRBJ1-2; no reliable D call. Trimming removed 0 bases from V and 3 bases from J, with 5 bases in between. The germline V gene encodes CDR1 ENHRY and CDR2 SYGVKD. CDR3 length equals 13 residues. CDR3 residues: CAISESGDYGYTF. The CDR3 DNA reads as TGTGCCATCAGTGAGTCTGGAGACTATGGCTACACCTTC.

The CDR3 nucleotides read TGTGCCAGCAGCTTGGGCAGGGGGGTGACAGATACGCAGTATTTT. Its protein is CASSLGRGVTDTQYF. V gene TRBV5-4 combines with J gene TRBJ2-3; the D gene is possibly TRBD1 (7 bases). The CDR3 is 15 amino acids. V was cut by 0 bases and J by 3 bases, with 11 bases left in between. Germline V gene data show CDR1 as SGHNT and CDR2 as YYREEE (reference sequence).

Remarks on this clone: This specimen includes other DNA sequences encoding the same CDR3. V usage is TRBV5-1 and J usage is TRBJ2-1; 7 nucleotides line up with TRBD1. Germline V gene sequence: CDR1 SGHRS, CDR2 YFSETQ. The CDR3 contains 15 residues. With 4 bases clipped from V and 4 bases from J, the junction kept 8 bases outside the gene matches. CDR3 coding DNA: TGCGCCAGCAGCCCCGACAGGGTGTCTTACAATGAGCAGTTCTTC. Translation gives CASSPDRVSYNEQFF.

The chain joins TRBV2 to TRBJ2-5; TRBD2 is a possible D gene (6 bases). The germline V gene has CDR1 SNHLY and CDR2 FYNNEI. This CDR3 contains 13 residues. V was cut by 8 bases and J by 5 bases, with 15 bases left in between. CDR3 loop: CASSAGRRETQYF. The CDR3 DNA reads as TGTGCCAGCTCGGCAGGGAGGAGGGAGACCCAGTACTTC.

V gene TRBV5-8 combines with J gene TRBJ2-3; TRBD2 might be the D (6 bases). Trimming stripped 0 bases from V and 0 bases from J, with 11 bases between. The CDR3 runs to 16 residues. From germline, CDR1 is SGHTS and CDR2 YDEGEE. For the CDR3, the DNA is TGTGCCAGCAGCTTGGGGCGGGGAGATAGCACAGATACGCAGTATTTT. It translates to CASSLGRGDSTDTQYF.

The count of this clone is one. V usage is TRBV11-2 and J usage is TRBJ1-1; D is perhaps TRBD1 (6 bases). This CDR3 spans 14 amino acids. In germline, CDR1 is SGHAT, CDR2 FQNNGV. V gave up 3 bases and J gave up 2 bases, with 10 bases separating them. In nucleotides, the CDR3 is TGTGCCAGCAGCTTGTCGACAGGTAACACTGAAGCTTTCTTT. It codes for CASSLSTGNTEAFF.

V usage is TRBV28 and J usage is TRBJ2-1, with 8 bases identical to TRBD2. The CDR3 is made up of 16 amino acids. The trim removed 6 bases at V and 3 bases at J, leaving 10 bases unmatched. Germline lookup yields CDR1 MDHEN and CDR2 SYDVKM. CDR3 amino acids: CASSPPGTRRYNEQFF. In nucleotides, the CDR3 is TGTGCCAGCAGCCCGCCCGGGACTAGACGCTACAATGAGCAGTTCTTC.

The V gene is TRBV2, the J gene TRBJ2-6; 8 nucleotides match TRBD1. CDR3 size: 17 residues. Looked up from germline, CDR1 is SNHLY and CDR2 is FYNNEI. V was pared by 5 bases and J by 0 bases, with 6 bases of the junction left unmatched. The CDR3 here is CASSLQGVISGANVLTF. The CDR3 bases are TGTGCCAGCAGTCTACAGGGGGTAATCTCTGGGGCCAACGTCCTGACTTTC.